This is a list of T cell receptor beta chains from one sample in a study of blood T cell repertoires in COVID-19. The repertoire was sequenced with immunoSEQ multiplex PCR; TCRdb's copy has only in-frame clones and lacks some. The table shows hundreds of thousands of clones, with 80% to 90% occurring only once. Sequencing was performed on peripheral blood. All receptors derive from a woman aged 45-59 years with acute or convalescent COVID-19. CDR3s include the opening cysteine and the closing phenylalanine or tryptophan. A D gene is named only where the DNA matches it firmly.

D gene: NA; V gene: TRBV12-3/TRBV12-4; CDR3 protein: CASSLGQAETQYF
D gene: TRBD1; V gene: TRBV10-2; CDR3 protein: CASRGTVPGNTIYF
D gene: TRBD2; V gene: TRBV18; CDR3 protein: CASSPSLAELGEQFF
D gene: TRBD1; V gene: TRBV18; CDR3 protein: CASSPGQGNTIYF
D gene: NA; V gene: TRBV19; CDR3 protein: CASNLGGRKDGYTF
D gene: NA; V gene: TRBV28; CDR3 protein: CASSPRGMGRTDTQYF
D gene: TRBD2; V gene: TRBV7-9; CDR3 protein: CASSLGTRSDTQYF
D gene: TRBD1; V gene: TRBV19; CDR3 protein: CASSPLAGGHTEAFF
D gene: NA; V gene: TRBV27; CDR3 protein: CASTIGPGRNYNEQFF
D gene: TRBD1; V gene: TRBV12-3/TRBV12-4; CDR3 protein: CASNRQGSEKLFF
D gene: NA; V gene: TRBV30; CDR3 protein: CAWSVSRDTQYF
D gene: NA; V gene: TRBV27; CDR3 protein: CASTGLGSRVGEQFF
D gene: TRBD2; V gene: TRBV9; CDR3 protein: CASSVGGGASTDTQYF
D gene: NA; V gene: TRBV21-1; CDR3 protein: CASSKDRGSSYEQYF
D gene: NA; V gene: TRBV7-9; CDR3 protein: CASSMEYNSPLHF
D gene: NA; V gene: TRBV7-2; CDR3 protein: CASSRSWGYTF
D gene: TRBD1; V gene: TRBV5-8; CDR3 protein: CASSYRDSQETQYF
D gene: NA; V gene: TRBV4-1; CDR3 protein: CASSQPSADLIAYGYTF
D gene: TRBD1; V gene: TRBV24-1; CDR3 protein: CATSDTGTASNQPQHF
D gene: TRBD1; V gene: TRBV28; CDR3 protein: CASSSGQMNTEAFF
D gene: TRBD2; V gene: TRBV5-1; CDR3 protein: CASSLTSGSTDTQYF
D gene: NA; V gene: TRBV7-9; CDR3 protein: CASSLQLSGANVLTF
D gene: NA; V gene: TRBV4-2; CDR3 protein: CASSQDWSTAFNYGYTF
D gene: TRBD2; V gene: TRBV6-2/TRBV6-3; CDR3 protein: CASSRGSSYNEQFF
D gene: TRBD1; V gene: TRBV27; CDR3 protein: CASRQSTGPNSPLHF
D gene: NA; V gene: TRBV5-4; CDR3 protein: CASSLQGSNQPQHF
D gene: TRBD2; V gene: TRBV6-5; CDR3 protein: CASRMGLAGSEQFF
D gene: TRBD2; V gene: TRBV7-9; CDR3 protein: CASSLTTSVAYEQYF
D gene: NA; V gene: TRBV24-1; CDR3 protein: CATSDAQDFYNEQFF
D gene: NA; V gene: TRBV19; CDR3 protein: CASSGAQYEAFF
D gene: NA; V gene: TRBV7-6; CDR3 protein: CASSQQSGSYEQYF
D gene: NA; V gene: TRBV6-2/TRBV6-3; CDR3 protein: CASSYGQETDIQYF
D gene: NA; V gene: TRBV5-1; CDR3 protein: CASSSQVGGLLFF
D gene: TRBD2; V gene: TRBV4-3; CDR3 protein: CASSQDWLAGTGELFF
D gene: TRBD1; V gene: TRBV12-5; CDR3 protein: CASGYRGWGDTEAFF
D gene: NA; V gene: TRBV5-6; CDR3 protein: CASSLMGAGGELFF